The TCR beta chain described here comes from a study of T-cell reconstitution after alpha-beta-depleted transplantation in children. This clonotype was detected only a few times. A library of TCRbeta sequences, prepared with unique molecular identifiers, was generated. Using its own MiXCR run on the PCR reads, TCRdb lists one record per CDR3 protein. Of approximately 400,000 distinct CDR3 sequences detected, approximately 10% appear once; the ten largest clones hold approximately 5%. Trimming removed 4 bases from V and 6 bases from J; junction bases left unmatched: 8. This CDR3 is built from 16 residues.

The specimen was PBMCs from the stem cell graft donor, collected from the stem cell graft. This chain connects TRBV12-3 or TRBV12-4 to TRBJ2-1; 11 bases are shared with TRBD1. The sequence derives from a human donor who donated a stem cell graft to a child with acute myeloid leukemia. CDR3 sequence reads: CASSYRTGGAPNEQFF. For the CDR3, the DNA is TGTGCCAGCAGTTACAGGACAGGGGGCGCCCCCAATGAGCAGTTCTTC.